This entry concerns a single T cell receptor (beta chain). The data belong to a study of identical twins. Germline loops: CDR1 SGHVS, CDR2 FNYEAQ. There are 16 residues in the CDR3. The V segment lost 4 bases and the J segment 6 bases; nucleotides outside the gene matches: 11. TCRdb re-called the 5' RACE reads with MiXCR, one entry per CDR3 protein. The data contain 460,000 or so distinct CDR3 sequences, 14% of them singletons. The data were also submitted as part of a second study, on yellow fever vaccine responses in identical twins.

J is TRBJ2-2 and V is TRBV7-6; 7 bases line up with TRBD1. The receptor was isolated from a woman under 30 in good health. The sequenced sample consisted of CD4+ T cells sorted from blood. The CDR3 loop reads CASSWQQGFKAGELFF. In nucleotides, the CDR3 is TGTGCCAGCAGCTGGCAACAGGGGTTTAAGGCCGGGGAGCTGTTTTTT.